This T cell receptor beta chain came from a study of CD8+ T cells in alopecia areata. cDNA serving as the sequencing template came from extracted, reverse transcribed RNA. Produced via immunoSEQ multiplex PCR; TCRdb's table is partial and in-frame only. The sample records 150,000 to 200,000 clones, approximately 70% being singletons. With V trimmed by 6 bases and J by 8 bases, 10 bases remained unmatched. Germline CDR1 reads SQVTM; CDR2 reads ANQGSEA. The CDR3 has 13 residues. The chain joins TRBV29-1 to TRBJ1-2, with 9 bases lining up with TRBD1. The starting material was CD8+ T cells sorted from blood, obtained at week 0. The TCR was taken from a human donor with alopecia areata. Here the CDR3 DNA reads TGCAGCGTCGTAAGACAGGGGGTGGGCGGCTACACCTTC. Its translation is CSVVRQGVGGYTF.